These T cell receptor beta chains were read from a single sample in a study of blood T cell repertoires in COVID-19. Libraries were prepared by immunoSEQ multiplex PCR; TCRdb keeps only in-frame clonotypes and omits some of them. The sample carries about 130,000 clones, roughly three quarters recorded once. The specimen sequenced was peripheral blood. The receptors originated from a man aged 35 to 55 with active or convalescent COVID-19. Both conserved end residues are part of each CDR3. D genes are given only for firm matches. Size is omitted from some rows. Given values are once, few, many or a class for expanded clones.

J gene	CDR3 length	V gene	clone size	D gene	CDR3 DNA	CDR3 protein
TRBJ1-4	15	TRBV5-6	few	TRBD1	TGTGCCAGCAGCATCCGGGACAGGGTAAATGAAAAACTGTTTTTT	CASSIRDRVNEKLFF
TRBJ2-7	13	TRBV14	few	NA	TGTGCCAGCAGCCAGGGGGCTTACTACGAGCAGTACTTC	CASSQGAYYEQYF
TRBJ2-7	16	TRBV9	NA	TRBD1	TGTGCCAGCAGCGTCCGACCGGCGACAGGGGTGGACGAGCAGTACTTC	CASSVRPATGVDEQYF
TRBJ1-2	13	TRBV9	NA	NA	TGTGCCAGCACCCAAGGGACACCTTCCGGCTACACCTTC	CASTQGTPSGYTF
TRBJ1-2	14	TRBV5-6	NA	TRBD1	TGTGCCAGCAGCAGCTTACAGGGGGCCGGTGGCTACACCTTC	CASSSLQGAGGYTF
TRBJ2-1	11	TRBV20-1	NA	NA	TGCAGGCCCGGGGCGGGGCATGAGCAGTTCTTC	CRPGAGHEQFF
TRBJ2-3	17	TRBV5-1	NA	TRBD2	TGCGCCAGCAGCCGTTTGAATCGGGAGCGGGGGACAGATACGCAGTATTTT	CASSRLNRERGTDTQYF
TRBJ2-5	15	TRBV24-1	NA	TRBD2	TGTGCCACCTCCCTTAGCGGGGGGCGGCAAGAGACCCAGTACTTC	CATSLSGGRQETQYF
TRBJ1-4	15	TRBV28	NA	NA	TGTGCCAGCAGTCCCCCCGGCGGGGGGAATGAAAAACTGTTTTTT	CASSPPGGGNEKLFF
TRBJ2-7	13	TRBV5-6	NA	NA	TGTGCCAGCAGCTTGGGGTTCCCTAATGAGCAGTACTTC	CASSLGFPNEQYF
TRBJ1-6	17	TRBV4-2	NA	NA	TGTGCCAGCAGCCAAGGAGGGACCGCAGGGGTAAATTCACCCCTCCACTTT	CASSQGGTAGVNSPLHF
TRBJ2-3	16	TRBV5-1	NA	TRBD2	TGCGCCAGCAGCTTGGCCCTAGCGGAAAAGACAGATACGCAGTATTTT	CASSLALAEKTDTQYF
TRBJ2-5	14	TRBV18	NA	TRBD1	TGTGCCAGCTCAGACAGACAGGGCCAAGAGACCCAGTACTTC	CASSDRQGQETQYF
TRBJ2-7	13	TRBV5-1	NA	TRBD1	TGCGCCAGCAGCCGGGACAGCTTCTACGAGCAGTACTTC	CASSRDSFYEQYF